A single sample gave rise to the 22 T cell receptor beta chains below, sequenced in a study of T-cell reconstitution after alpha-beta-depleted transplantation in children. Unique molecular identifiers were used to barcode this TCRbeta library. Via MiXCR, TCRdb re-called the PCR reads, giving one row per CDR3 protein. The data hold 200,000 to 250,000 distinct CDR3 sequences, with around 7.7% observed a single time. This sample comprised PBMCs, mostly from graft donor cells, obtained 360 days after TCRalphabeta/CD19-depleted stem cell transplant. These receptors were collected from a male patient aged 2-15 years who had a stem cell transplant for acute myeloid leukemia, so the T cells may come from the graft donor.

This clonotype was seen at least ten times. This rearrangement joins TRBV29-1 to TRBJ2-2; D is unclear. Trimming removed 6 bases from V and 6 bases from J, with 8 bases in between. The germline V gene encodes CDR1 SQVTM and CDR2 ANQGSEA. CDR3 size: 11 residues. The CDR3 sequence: CSVQSAGELFF. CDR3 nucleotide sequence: TGCAGCGTGCAGTCAGCCGGGGAGCTGTTTTTT.

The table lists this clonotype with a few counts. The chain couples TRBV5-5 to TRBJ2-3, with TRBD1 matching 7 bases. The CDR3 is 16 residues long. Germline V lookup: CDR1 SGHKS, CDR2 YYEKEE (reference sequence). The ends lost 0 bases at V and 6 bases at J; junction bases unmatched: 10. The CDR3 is CASSLGHRGYSDTQYF. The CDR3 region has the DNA TGTGCCAGCAGCTTGGGTCACAGGGGATACAGCGATACGCAGTATTTT.

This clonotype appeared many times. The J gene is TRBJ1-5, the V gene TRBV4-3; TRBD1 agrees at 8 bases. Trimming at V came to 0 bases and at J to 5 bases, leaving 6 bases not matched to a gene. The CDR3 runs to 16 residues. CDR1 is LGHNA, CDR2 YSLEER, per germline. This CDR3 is CASSQDLDREHQPQHF. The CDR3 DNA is TGCGCCAGCAGCCAAGATTTGGACAGGGAACATCAGCCCCAGCATTTT.

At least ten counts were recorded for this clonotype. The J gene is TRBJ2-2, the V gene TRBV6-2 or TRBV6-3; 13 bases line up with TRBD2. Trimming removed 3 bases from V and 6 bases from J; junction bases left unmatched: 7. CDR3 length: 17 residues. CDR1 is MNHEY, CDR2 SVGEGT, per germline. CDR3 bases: TGTGCCAGCAGTTATCAACTAGCGGGAGGGCCTTCCGGGGAGCTGTTTTTT. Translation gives CASSYQLAGGPSGELFF.

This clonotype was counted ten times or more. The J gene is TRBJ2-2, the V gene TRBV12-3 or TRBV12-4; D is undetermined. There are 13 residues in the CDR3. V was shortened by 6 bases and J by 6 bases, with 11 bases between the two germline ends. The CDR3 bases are TGTGCCAGCAGCACTGAGCAGGCCGGGGAGCTGTTTTTT. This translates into CASSTEQAGELFF.

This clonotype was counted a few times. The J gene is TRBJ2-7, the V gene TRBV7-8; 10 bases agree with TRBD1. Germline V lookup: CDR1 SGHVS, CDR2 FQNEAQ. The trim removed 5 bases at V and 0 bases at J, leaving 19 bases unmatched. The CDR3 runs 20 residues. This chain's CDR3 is CASSLPLTGGNSLSSYEQYV. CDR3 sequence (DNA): TGTGCCAGCAGCCTACCACTGACAGGGGGCAACAGCCTAAGCTCCTACGAGCAGTACGTC.

In DNA form, the CDR3 reads TGTGCCAGCAGCCCGGGGCTAGCACAAACTCAAGAGACCCAGTACTTC. Translated: CASSPGLAQTQETQYF. The chain is built from TRBV7-2 and TRBJ2-5, with D possibly being TRBD1 or TRBD2 (5 bases each). Trimming cost V 5 bases and J 2 bases, with 18 bases left between them. This CDR3 has 16 residues. Germline V CDR1 and CDR2: SGHTA, FQGNSA.

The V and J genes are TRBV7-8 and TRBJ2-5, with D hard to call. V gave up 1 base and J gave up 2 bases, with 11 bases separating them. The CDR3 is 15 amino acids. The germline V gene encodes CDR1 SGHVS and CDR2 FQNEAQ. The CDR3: CASSLEGRPQETQYF. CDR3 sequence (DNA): TGTGCCAGCAGCTTAGAGGGCAGACCTCAAGAGACCCAGTACTTC.

DNA for the CDR3: TGTGCCAGCAGTCCGGGGTTGGGCTGGGACGAGCAGTACTTC. Translated, it gives CASSPGLGWDEQYF. This rearrangement joins TRBV25-1 to TRBJ2-7, with D possibly TRBD2 on 5 matching bases. The CDR3 spans 14 residues. CDR1 is MGHDK, CDR2 SYGVNS, per germline. V was pared by 5 bases and J by 5 bases, with 16 bases between.

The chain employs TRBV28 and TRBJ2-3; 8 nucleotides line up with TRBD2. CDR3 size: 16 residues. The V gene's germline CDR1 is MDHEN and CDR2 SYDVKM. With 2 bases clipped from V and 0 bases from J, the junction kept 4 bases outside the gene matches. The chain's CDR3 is CASSLRGGFSTDTQYF. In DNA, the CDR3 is TGTGCCAGCAGTTTACGGGGGGGCTTTAGCACAGATACGCAGTATTTT. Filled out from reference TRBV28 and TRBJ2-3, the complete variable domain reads DVKVTQSSRYLVKRTGEKVFLECVQDMDHENMFWYRQDPGLGLRLIYFSYDVKMKEKGDIPEGYSVSREKKERFSLILESASTNQTSMYLCASSLRGGFSTDTQYFGPGTRLTVL.

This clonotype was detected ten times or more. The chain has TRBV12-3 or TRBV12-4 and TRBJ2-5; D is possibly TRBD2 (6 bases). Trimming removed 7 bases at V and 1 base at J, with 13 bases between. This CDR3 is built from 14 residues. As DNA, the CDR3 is TGTGCCAGCATCCAGACTAGGCCCCAAGAGACCCAGTACTTC. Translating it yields CASIQTRPQETQYF.

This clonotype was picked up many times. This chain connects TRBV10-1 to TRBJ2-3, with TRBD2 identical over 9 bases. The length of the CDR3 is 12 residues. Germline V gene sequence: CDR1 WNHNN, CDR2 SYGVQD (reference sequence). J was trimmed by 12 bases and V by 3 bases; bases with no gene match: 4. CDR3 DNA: TGCGCCAGCAGTGATGGGACTAGCCCACAGTATTTT. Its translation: CASSDGTSPQYF.

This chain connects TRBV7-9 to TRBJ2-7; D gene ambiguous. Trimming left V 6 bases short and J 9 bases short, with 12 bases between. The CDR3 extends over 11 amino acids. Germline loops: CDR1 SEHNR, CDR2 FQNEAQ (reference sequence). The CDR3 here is CASSPQSGQYV. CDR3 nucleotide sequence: TGTGCCAGCAGTCCTCAGTCGGGGCAGTACGTC.

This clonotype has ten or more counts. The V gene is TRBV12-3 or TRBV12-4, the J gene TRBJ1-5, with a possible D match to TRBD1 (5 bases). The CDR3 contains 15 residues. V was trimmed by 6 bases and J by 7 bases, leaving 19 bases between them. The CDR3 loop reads CASRGQFGGNQPQHF. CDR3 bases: TGTGCCAGCAGGGGCCAGTTCGGGGGTAACCAGCCCCAGCATTTT.

This CDR3 is CASSLFRTGSYEQYF. CDR3 nucleotides: TGTGCCAGCAGCTTATTCCGGACTGGCTCCTACGAGCAGTACTTC. This chain joins TRBV7-2 and TRBJ2-7; a possible D gene is TRBD2 (5 bases). The CDR3 runs 15 residues. CDR1 and CDR2 (germline): SGHTA, FQGNSA. Trimming removed 2 bases at V and 0 bases at J, with 11 bases between.

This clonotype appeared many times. DNA of the CDR3: TGTGCCAGCAGCTTACAGGAGGGCTACGAGCAGTACTTC. It specifies CASSLQEGYEQYF. V gene TRBV11-3 combines with J gene TRBJ2-7; D may be TRBD2 (6 bases). Trimming left V 2 bases short and J 3 bases short, with 8 bases between. Germline values: CDR1 SGHNT, CDR2 YENEEA. The CDR3 is 13 amino acids.

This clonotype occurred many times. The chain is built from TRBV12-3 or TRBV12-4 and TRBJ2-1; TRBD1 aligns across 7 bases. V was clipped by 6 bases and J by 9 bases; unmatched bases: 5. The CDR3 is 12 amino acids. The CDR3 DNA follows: TGTGCCAGCAGCTTTACAGGGGCTGAGCAGTTCTTC. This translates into CASSFTGAEQFF.

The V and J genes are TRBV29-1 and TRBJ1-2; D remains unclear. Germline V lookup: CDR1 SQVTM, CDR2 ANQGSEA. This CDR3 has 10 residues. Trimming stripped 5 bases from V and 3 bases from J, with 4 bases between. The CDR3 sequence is CSVRDYGYTF. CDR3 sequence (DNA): TGCAGCGTTCGGGACTATGGCTACACCTTC.

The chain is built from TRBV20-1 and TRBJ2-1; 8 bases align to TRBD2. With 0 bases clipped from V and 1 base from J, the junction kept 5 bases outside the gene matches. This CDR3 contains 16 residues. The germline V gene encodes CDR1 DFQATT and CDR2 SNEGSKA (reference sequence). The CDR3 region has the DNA TGCAGTGCTAGAGATTATACTAGCGGTTCCTACAATGAGCAGTTCTTC. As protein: CSARDYTSGSYNEQFF.

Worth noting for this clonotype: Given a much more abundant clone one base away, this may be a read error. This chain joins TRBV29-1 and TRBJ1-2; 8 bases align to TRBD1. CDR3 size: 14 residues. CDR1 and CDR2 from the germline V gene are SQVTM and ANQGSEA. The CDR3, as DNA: TGCAGCGTTGGCGGACAGGGTGGTCCCTATGGCTTCACCTTC. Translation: CSVGGQGGPYGFTF.

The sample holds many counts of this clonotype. Written as DNA, the CDR3 is TGCAGTGCTAGAGATCCTGGGACGCTGAGCTCCTACAATGAGCAGTTCTTC. Translated, it gives CSARDPGTLSSYNEQFF. This chain uses TRBV20-1 with TRBJ2-1; D may match TRBD1 or TRBD2 (5 bases each). V lost 0 bases to trimming and J lost 0 bases, with 15 bases between them. The germline V gene has CDR1 DFQATT and CDR2 SNEGSKA (reference sequence). The length of the CDR3 is 17 residues.

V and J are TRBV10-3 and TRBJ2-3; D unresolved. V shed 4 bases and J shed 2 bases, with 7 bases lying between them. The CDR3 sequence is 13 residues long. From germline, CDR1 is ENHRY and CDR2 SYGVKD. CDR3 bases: TGTGCCATCAGTGGGAGTCACACAGATACGCAGTATTTT. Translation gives CAISGSHTDTQYF.